These 2 T cell receptor beta chains share one sample of origin, sequenced in a study of T cells expressing NK-cell markers. TCRdb re-called the 5' RACE reads and gives one entry per CDR3 protein, without DNA. The table lists fewer than 400,000 distinct CDR3 sequences. Sample: blood T cells: a sorted CD56 or NKG2C T cell subset, CD4+ or CD8+ T cells, or bulk PBMC T cells (not recorded which). The source is a woman between 50 and 59 years old in good health.

The V gene is TRBV7-9, the J gene TRBJ2-2. The CDR3 is 14 amino acids. In germline, CDR1 is SEHNR, CDR2 FQNEAQ (reference sequence). This chain's CDR3 is CASSLAGRSGELFF.

The rearrangement links TRBV27 to TRBJ2-5; there is no DNA to check the TCRdb D call of TRBD1. In germline, CDR1 is MNHEY, CDR2 SMNVEV (reference sequence). The CDR3 is 16 amino acids. CDR3 sequence reads: CASSFILGGTLETQYF.